These T cell receptor beta chains were read from a single sample in a study of T cell changes during pregnancy in multiple sclerosis. Assay: immunoSEQ multiplex PCR; the TCRdb copy retains only in-frame clones and omits some. The sample has about 55,000 clones; about 94% are singletons. The specimen comprised CD8+ T cells from peripheral blood mononuclear cells, sampled after pregnancy. These receptors all stem from a female donor with multiple sclerosis, enrolled in a pregnancy study. Both conserved end residues are part of each CDR3. The order of the fields is J gene, V gene, clone size, D gene, CDR3 DNA, CDR3 protein. D genes are given only for firm matches. The size entry is marked missing in some rows and otherwise reads once, few, many or a size class.

j_call: TRBJ2-7; v_call: TRBV28; clone_size: NA; d_call: TRBD1; cdr3_nt: TGTGCCAGCAGTTCCCGGGACAGGGCGCCCGAGCAGTACTTC; cdr3_aa: CASSSRDRAPEQYF
j_call: TRBJ1-2; v_call: TRBV19; clone_size: NA; d_call: NA; cdr3_nt: TGTGCCAGTAGTCCCCTCGGGGGGAGGAACTATGGCTACACCTTC; cdr3_aa: CASSPLGGRNYGYTF
j_call: TRBJ1-4; v_call: TRBV11-2; clone_size: NA; d_call: NA; cdr3_nt: TGTGCCAGCAGCCCCCCGCAGGGAGGTGAAAAACTGTTTTTT; cdr3_aa: CASSPPQGGEKLFF
j_call: TRBJ2-3; v_call: TRBV5-8; clone_size: NA; d_call: TRBD1; cdr3_nt: TGTGCCAGCAGCGACCGGGACAGGGGATGGCCAGATACGCAGTATTTT; cdr3_aa: CASSDRDRGWPDTQYF
j_call: TRBJ2-7; v_call: TRBV27; clone_size: few; d_call: NA; cdr3_nt: TGTGCCAGCACTTCGCAGGGGGGATACGAGCAGTACTTC; cdr3_aa: CASTSQGGYEQYF
j_call: TRBJ1-1; v_call: TRBV7-9; clone_size: NA; d_call: NA; cdr3_nt: TGTGCCGGTCGGGGGGCGAACACTGAAGCTTTCTTT; cdr3_aa: CAGRGANTEAFF
j_call: TRBJ2-6; v_call: TRBV6-1; clone_size: NA; d_call: NA; cdr3_nt: TGTGCCAGCAGTGAAGGGCCAGGGGCTGGGGCCAACGTCCTGACTTTC; cdr3_aa: CASSEGPGAGANVLTF
j_call: TRBJ2-7; v_call: TRBV5-1; clone_size: NA; d_call: TRBD2; cdr3_nt: TGCGCCAGCAGCCCGGGGACCGCGGGGGAAGATTACGAGCAGTACTTC; cdr3_aa: CASSPGTAGEDYEQYF
j_call: TRBJ2-7; v_call: TRBV18; clone_size: NA; d_call: TRBD1; cdr3_nt: TGTGCCAGCTCACCAGCGACAGGGGACCACGAGCAGTACTTC; cdr3_aa: CASSPATGDHEQYF
j_call: TRBJ1-1; v_call: TRBV19; clone_size: NA; d_call: NA; cdr3_nt: TGTGCCACTTTTCAGGGGTTCACTGAAGCTTTCTTT; cdr3_aa: CATFQGFTEAFF
j_call: TRBJ2-1; v_call: TRBV5-1; clone_size: NA; d_call: TRBD2; cdr3_nt: TGCGCCAGCAGCTTGATACTAGCGGGAGACAATGAGCAGTTCTTC; cdr3_aa: CASSLILAGDNEQFF